These T cell receptor beta chains were read from a single sample in a study of cytomegalovirus exposure and HLA in healthy donors. This table comes from immunoSEQ multiplex PCR, and its TCRdb copy is limited to in-frame clones, with some not included. The data contain approximately 120,000 clones, about 80% of them singletons. The sequenced sample consisted of PBMCs. These receptors originate from a woman aged 50 to 60 in good health and CMV-seropositive. Both conserved end residues are part of each CDR3. Fields, in order: V gene, D gene, J gene, CDR3 protein. The D gene is left open where the match is weak.

>TRBV11-3|TRBD1|TRBJ2-7
CASSSNRGQGSSYEQYF
>TRBV4-3|TRBD2|TRBJ2-5
CASSQRSGRGETQYF
>TRBV28|.|TRBJ2-1
CASTSTYNEQFF
>TRBV5-6|.|TRBJ1-1
CASSLDAVNTEAFF
>TRBV5-7|TRBD1|TRBJ2-2
CASGSFGQGKTGELFF
>TRBV9|.|TRBJ1-5
CASSVGGINQPQHF
>TRBV7-9|.|TRBJ1-2
CSSSPSGNYGYTF
>TRBV6-1|.|TRBJ1-2
CASSSGSSYGYTF
>TRBV5-6|.|TRBJ2-5
CASSWPLGPDVETQYF
>TRBV5-4|.|TRBJ2-1
CASSVEIYNEQFF
>TRBV4-2|.|TRBJ1-2
CASSQGAGEGYTF
>TRBV6-5|.|TRBJ1-1
CASSYSLGAHTEAFF
>TRBV11-2|TRBD2|TRBJ2-7
CASSFGGSIYEQYF
>TRBV2|TRBD2|TRBJ2-7
CASTTSGGAYEQYF
>TRBV11-2|TRBD2|TRBJ2-1
CASSTSSGRATNEQFF
>TRBV5-4|TRBD2|TRBJ2-1
CASSLVAMGGYNEQFF
>TRBV20-1|.|TRBJ1-3
CSASRGNTIYF
>TRBV2|TRBD2|TRBJ2-4
CASSVSSGRAEAKNSQYF
>TRBV9|TRBD1|TRBJ2-5
CASSVGDRGRETQYF
>TRBV7-2|TRBD1|TRBJ2-5
CASSPGTGVGETQYF
>TRBV5-1|TRBD1|TRBJ1-2
CASSLGRGANYGYTF
>TRBV4-3|.|TRBJ2-7
CASSQGGDTSDEQYF
>TRBV9|TRBD1|TRBJ2-2
CASGPWGQGDTGELFF
>TRBV5-4|TRBD1|TRBJ2-5
CASSLGGTEETQYF
>TRBV4-2|.|TRBJ2-2
CASSQESPTDTGELFF
>TRBV7-3|.|TRBJ2-2
CASSLRSAGELFF
>TRBV15|TRBD1|TRBJ1-1
CATSRGNRGGNTEAFF
>TRBV6-5|TRBD1|TRBJ1-1
CASSYQGGNTEAFF